This TCR beta chain was captured by sequencing in a study of blood T cell repertoires in COVID-19. Study overall: The analysed material was cDNA or gDNA that came from T cells, B-cell-depleted T cells, or PBMCs.

Original processing methods: Reference gene primers were amplified, and this amplification served to estimate nucleated cell counts. Data came from immunoSEQ multiplex PCR; TCRdb stores just in-frame clones and leaves some out. That table gives V, J and clone size, and the DNA gave D and trimming. This table holds fewer than 350,000 clones, over 75% found once. The CDR3 runs to 13 residues. CDR1 SNHLY and CDR2 FYNNEI come from the germline V gene. The V gene end was trimmed by 4 bases and the J gene end by 9 bases; junction bases not matched to a gene: 5. This clonotype was sampled from a woman aged 25 to 39 with COVID-19, enrolled during active disease. Sequenced input: peripheral blood. The rearrangement joins TRBV2 to TRBJ1-1, with 10 bases fitting TRBD1. CDR3 protein: CASSVRDRGKAFF. CDR3 sequence (DNA): TGTGCCAGCAGTGTCCGGGACAGGGGAAAAGCTTTCTTT.